The T cell receptor beta chain under discussion was sequenced for a study of a mutant IDH1 vaccine in newly diagnosed glioma. Study-wide background: Treated patients comprised approximately 60% males and 37.5% females, mean age approximately 42 years.

The time point: week 11, during vaccination. Doses consisted of 300 ug of mutant IDH1 20-mer peptide each, paired with topical imiquimod. Donors had new IDH1-mutant astrocytomas of WHO grade 3 or 4 (ATRX-lost). Comment on this clone: Its antigen is not known.

Clones were sequenced by immunoSEQ multiplex PCR, and TCRdb holds only the in-frame ones, with some missing. The sample records over 20,000 clones, 65% to 80% being singletons. V was cut by 7 bases and J by 1 base, with 17 bases left in between. CDR1 is SNHLY and CDR2 is FYNNEI in the germline V gene. The CDR3 has 15 amino acids. Study-level findings and limits: It seemed that pseudoprogression was not linked to changes in the top peripheral T cell clonotypes. The occurrence of vaccine-induced immune responses was seen in approximately 92% of patients.

This sequence was found in a man aged 40-49 years with glioma. The input for sequencing was PBMCs, taken from a glioma patient whose treatment included an IDH1 peptide vaccine. The chain uses TRBV2 and TRBJ2-7; D is ambiguous. CDR3 in amino acids: CASIQEIVLSYEQYF. In DNA, the CDR3 is TGTGCCAGCATCCAAGAGATAGTGCTTTCCTACGAGCAGTACTTC.